The rows below give T cell receptor beta chains drawn from one sample of a study of cytomegalovirus exposure and HLA in healthy donors. Repertoires were generated with immunoSEQ multiplex PCR, while TCRdb's copy carries only in-frame clones and drops some. The repertoire includes 150,000 or so clones, 65% to 80% of them detected once, and about 1.5% sits in the top ten. The source material was PBMCs. These receptors all come from a woman aged 25 to 39 in good health and CMV-seronegative. Each CDR3 is given with its conserved first and last residue.

TRBJ2-2 | TRBV28 | CASTSLGRVGTGELFF
TRBJ1-2 | TRBV28 | CASSQGQGRLNYGYTF
TRBJ2-1 | TRBV25-1 | CASSGGQGKINEQFF
TRBJ1-1 | TRBV7-6 | CASSLDGEGRNTEAFF
TRBJ1-2 | TRBV28 | CASSLRADRDYGYTF
TRBJ2-2 | TRBV6-1 | CASRRLVGNTGELFF
TRBJ2-5 | TRBV11-3 | CASSFRDGGWETQYF
TRBJ2-7 | TRBV12-5 | CASGFSGHQKQYF
TRBJ1-4 | TRBV4-1 | CASSQETAFSGEKLFF
TRBJ2-1 | TRBV19 | CASGDRAAYNEQFF
TRBJ2-7 | TRBV9 | CASSVTLAGGQDEQYF
TRBJ1-2 | TRBV15 | CATSRRQGSGYTF
TRBJ2-7 | TRBV13 | CASSPDSPEQYF
TRBJ1-6 | TRBV7-9 | CASSLDGTGANSPLHF
TRBJ2-5 | TRBV9 | CASSQAGGRETQYF
TRBJ1-1 | TRBV19 | CASSSRGDTEAFF
TRBJ2-3 | TRBV5-6 | CASSFDRGLQLGTDTQYF
TRBJ2-7 | TRBV5-4 | CASSSRAGTGAMEQYF
TRBJ1-1 | TRBV10-3 | CAISETGQNTEAFF
TRBJ2-5 | TRBV6-1 | CASSSAGVRETQYF
TRBJ1-1 | TRBV7-9 | CASSLKDREGKAFF
TRBJ2-1 | TRBV7-9 | CASSPGTGPEQFF
TRBJ1-1 | TRBV7-8 | CASSFPRDRAGSTEAFF
TRBJ1-4 | TRBV5-1 | CASSSLLDEKLFF
TRBJ2-3 | TRBV7-9 | CASSLFSVLDFTDTQYF
TRBJ1-4 | TRBV6-1 | CASRTLRGGNEKLFF
TRBJ1-1 | TRBV9 | CASSVVPSPGEAFF
TRBJ2-7 | TRBV9 | CASSVGGLAGGEQYF
TRBJ2-7 | TRBV6-4 | CASITDSSNFEQYF
TRBJ2-7 | TRBV27 | CAVGQVYEQYF
TRBJ2-1 | TRBV11-1 | CASSLWGLASYNEQFF
TRBJ2-7 | TRBV7-2 | CASSLAWDKAQYF
TRBJ1-5 | TRBV5-1 | CASSLNDGGQPQHF